Listed below are T cell receptor beta chains from one sample, sequenced in a study of T-cell memory formation after mild COVID-19. Using its own MiXCR run on the 5' RACE reads, TCRdb lists one record per CDR3 protein. The sample lists roughly 190,000 distinct CDR3 sequences; roughly a tenth were seen once. Sequencing used PBMCs or a T cell subset sorted from them (not recorded which). These receptors were obtained from a man between 18 and 29 years old who had mild COVID-19 (a few samples of this study predate the infection). Cell type and time point are not known. Both conserved end residues are part of each CDR3. Each record gives: clone size, D gene, CDR3 length, V gene, J gene, CDR3 protein, CDR3 DNA. The D gene is left open where the match is weak. Rows may omit the clone size; those that give it use once, few, many or a size class.

clone_size: NA
d_call: TRBD1
cdr3_length: 16
v_call: TRBV7-9
j_call: TRBJ2-6
cdr3_aa: CASSRQGAPGANVLTF
cdr3_nt: TGTGCCAGCAGCCGACAGGGGGCTCCTGGGGCCAACGTCCTGACTTTC

clone_size: NA
d_call: NA
cdr3_length: 16
v_call: TRBV6-5
j_call: TRBJ1-6
cdr3_aa: CASGPRWDSYNSPLHF
cdr3_nt: TGTGCCAGCGGTCCTAGATGGGACTCCTATAATTCACCCCTCCACTTT

clone_size: NA
d_call: NA
cdr3_length: 12
v_call: TRBV5-5
j_call: TRBJ2-3
cdr3_aa: CATRLASDTQYF
cdr3_nt: TGTGCCACAAGGTTGGCTTCCGATACGCAGTATTTT

clone_size: NA
d_call: NA
cdr3_length: 14
v_call: TRBV7-2
j_call: TRBJ1-2
cdr3_aa: CASSSVIWDYGYTF
cdr3_nt: TGTGCCAGCAGCTCGGTAATTTGGGACTATGGCTACACCTTC

clone_size: NA
d_call: NA
cdr3_length: 14
v_call: TRBV5-1
j_call: TRBJ1-1
cdr3_aa: CASSLISGGTEAFF
cdr3_nt: TGCGCCAGCAGCTTAATCAGTGGGGGCACTGAAGCTTTCTTT

clone_size: NA
d_call: NA
cdr3_length: 14
v_call: TRBV6-2/TRBV6-3
j_call: TRBJ2-3
cdr3_aa: CASSTTVRTDTQYF
cdr3_nt: TGTGCCAGCAGTACGACAGTAAGAACAGATACGCAGTATTTT

clone_size: few
d_call: NA
cdr3_length: 13
v_call: TRBV7-3
j_call: TRBJ2-1
cdr3_aa: CASSSQGGDEQFF
cdr3_nt: TGTGCCAGCAGCTCACAAGGTGGCGATGAGCAGTTCTTC

clone_size: many
d_call: NA
cdr3_length: 11
v_call: TRBV12-3/TRBV12-4
j_call: TRBJ2-2
cdr3_aa: CASRYTGELFF
cdr3_nt: TGTGCCAGCAGGTACACCGGGGAGCTGTTTTTT

clone_size: few
d_call: NA
cdr3_length: 11
v_call: TRBV6-6
j_call: TRBJ2-4
cdr3_aa: CASSYSYIQYF
cdr3_nt: TGTGCCAGCAGTTACTCCTACATTCAGTACTTC

clone_size: NA
d_call: NA
cdr3_length: 14
v_call: TRBV4-1
j_call: TRBJ1-2
cdr3_aa: CASSHKVAGEGYTF
cdr3_nt: TGCGCCAGCAGCCATAAGGTGGCAGGGGAAGGCTACACCTTC

clone_size: many
d_call: NA
cdr3_length: 13
v_call: TRBV4-1
j_call: TRBJ2-7
cdr3_aa: CASSQGAAYRQYF
cdr3_nt: TGCGCCAGCAGCCAAGGGGCTGCCTATCGGCAGTACTTC

clone_size: NA
d_call: TRBD2
cdr3_length: 13
v_call: TRBV11-2
j_call: TRBJ2-1
cdr3_aa: CASSPRTSGEQFF
cdr3_nt: TGTGCCAGCAGCCCCCGGACTAGCGGAGAGCAGTTCTTC

clone_size: few
d_call: TRBD2
cdr3_length: 15
v_call: TRBV5-1
j_call: TRBJ2-3
cdr3_aa: CASSPGGASTDTQYF
cdr3_nt: TGCGCCAGCAGCCCCGGGGGGGCCAGCACAGATACGCAGTATTTT

clone_size: NA
d_call: NA
cdr3_length: 14
v_call: TRBV3-1
j_call: TRBJ1-2
cdr3_aa: CASSQVGGDYGYTF
cdr3_nt: TGTGCCAGCAGCCAAGTCGGAGGAGACTATGGCTACACCTTC

clone_size: few
d_call: NA
cdr3_length: 14
v_call: TRBV6-2/TRBV6-3
j_call: TRBJ1-1
cdr3_aa: CASEPVWGQTEAFF
cdr3_nt: TGTGCCAGCGAACCTGTTTGGGGGCAAACTGAAGCTTTCTTT

clone_size: NA
d_call: NA
cdr3_length: 14
v_call: TRBV12-3/TRBV12-4
j_call: TRBJ1-6
cdr3_aa: CASRGGRGRSPLHF
cdr3_nt: TGTGCCAGCAGGGGGGGACGAGGAAGATCACCCCTCCACTTT

clone_size: NA
d_call: NA
cdr3_length: 14
v_call: TRBV15
j_call: TRBJ2-5
cdr3_aa: CATSRNLAQETQYF
cdr3_nt: TGTGCCACCAGCAGAAACCTAGCACAAGAGACCCAGTACTTC

clone_size: NA
d_call: TRBD1
cdr3_length: 13
v_call: TRBV4-2
j_call: TRBJ1-4
cdr3_aa: CASTDREGEKLFF
cdr3_nt: TGTGCCAGCACTGACAGGGAGGGCGAAAAACTGTTTTTT

clone_size: NA
d_call: NA
cdr3_length: 13
v_call: TRBV12-3/TRBV12-4
j_call: TRBJ1-5
cdr3_aa: CASSSLENQPQHF
cdr3_nt: TGTGCCAGCAGTTCCCTAGAGAATCAGCCCCAGCATTTT

clone_size: many
d_call: TRBD1
cdr3_length: 17
v_call: TRBV6-5
j_call: TRBJ1-1
cdr3_aa: CASSYSGPQGVYTEAFF
cdr3_nt: TGTGCCAGCAGTTACTCGGGCCCCCAGGGGGTATACACTGAAGCTTTCTTT

clone_size: NA
d_call: NA
cdr3_length: 15
v_call: TRBV6-5
j_call: TRBJ2-7
cdr3_aa: CASSYTALGTYEQYF
cdr3_nt: TGTGCCAGCAGTTACACCGCGTTGGGTACATACGAGCAGTACTTC

clone_size: few
d_call: NA
cdr3_length: 16
v_call: TRBV7-2
j_call: TRBJ2-3
cdr3_aa: CASSSQGSGRTDTQYF
cdr3_nt: TGTGCCAGCAGCTCCCAGGGTAGCGGTCGCACAGATACGCAGTATTTT

clone_size: NA
d_call: NA
cdr3_length: 13
v_call: TRBV28
j_call: TRBJ2-5
cdr3_aa: CASNGGSQETQYF
cdr3_nt: TGTGCCAGCAATGGGGGAAGCCAAGAGACCCAGTACTTC

clone_size: NA
d_call: NA
cdr3_length: 13
v_call: TRBV7-8
j_call: TRBJ2-7
cdr3_aa: CASSLAGIYEQYF
cdr3_nt: TGTGCCAGCAGCTTAGCCGGGATCTACGAGCAGTACTTC

clone_size: NA
d_call: NA
cdr3_length: 11
v_call: TRBV20-1
j_call: TRBJ2-1
cdr3_aa: CSARLREEQFF
cdr3_nt: TGCAGTGCTAGATTGAGAGAAGAGCAGTTCTTC

clone_size: NA
d_call: TRBD2
cdr3_length: 16
v_call: TRBV7-2
j_call: TRBJ2-2
cdr3_aa: CASSLGLAGGAGELSF
cdr3_nt: TGTGCCAGCAGTCTGGGACTAGCGGGGGGCGCCGGGGAGCTGTCTTTT

clone_size: NA
d_call: NA
cdr3_length: 13
v_call: TRBV5-4
j_call: TRBJ1-3
cdr3_aa: CASSLGQTNTIYF
cdr3_nt: TGTGCCAGCAGCTTGGGGCAAACGAACACCATATATTTT

clone_size: few
d_call: NA
cdr3_length: 13
v_call: TRBV20-1
j_call: TRBJ2-7
cdr3_aa: CSARIAGGYEQYF
cdr3_nt: TGCAGTGCTAGAATCGCCGGGGGCTACGAGCAGTACTTC

clone_size: many
d_call: NA
cdr3_length: 13
v_call: TRBV5-1
j_call: TRBJ1-1
cdr3_aa: CASTKGRGTEAFF
cdr3_nt: TGCGCCAGTACCAAGGGTCGGGGGACTGAAGCTTTCTTT

clone_size: NA
d_call: TRBD2
cdr3_length: 15
v_call: TRBV5-8
j_call: TRBJ2-1
cdr3_aa: CASSSTSGGPNEQFF
cdr3_nt: TGTGCCAGCAGTTCTACTAGCGGGGGGCCCAATGAGCAGTTCTTC

clone_size: many
d_call: NA
cdr3_length: 17
v_call: TRBV7-2
j_call: TRBJ2-6
cdr3_aa: CASSLVAGTSGANVLTF
cdr3_nt: TGTGCCAGCAGCTTAGTCGCCGGCACCTCTGGGGCCAACGTCCTGACTTTC

clone_size: few
d_call: TRBD1
cdr3_length: 15
v_call: TRBV5-6
j_call: TRBJ1-2
cdr3_aa: CASSLVDRANYGYTF
cdr3_nt: TGTGCCAGCAGCTTGGTGGACAGGGCGAACTATGGCTACACCTTC

clone_size: NA
d_call: NA
cdr3_length: 15
v_call: TRBV5-4
j_call: TRBJ2-3
cdr3_aa: CASSLRGLATDTQYF
cdr3_nt: TGTGCCAGCAGCTTGAGGGGCCTAGCAACCGATACGCAGTATTTT

clone_size: NA
d_call: TRBD1
cdr3_length: 16
v_call: TRBV24-1
j_call: TRBJ1-2
cdr3_aa: CATSDSGTGAAYGYTF
cdr3_nt: TGTGCCACCAGTGATTCCGGGACAGGCGCCGCCTATGGCTACACCTTC

clone_size: few
d_call: TRBD2
cdr3_length: 16
v_call: TRBV18
j_call: TRBJ2-3
cdr3_aa: CASSLGLAGGQDTQYF
cdr3_nt: TGTGCCAGCTCACTCGGACTAGCGGGGGGGCAAGATACGCAGTATTTT

clone_size: once
d_call: NA
cdr3_length: 15
v_call: TRBV6-6
j_call: TRBJ2-3
cdr3_aa: CASSYGRLTTDTQYF
cdr3_nt: TGTGCCAGCAGTTACGGTAGGCTCACCACAGATACGCAGTATTTT

clone_size: NA
d_call: NA
cdr3_length: 16
v_call: TRBV11-2
j_call: TRBJ2-3
cdr3_aa: CASSRIRGGSTDTQYF
cdr3_nt: TGTGCCAGCAGCCGAATAAGGGGGGGTAGCACAGATACGCAGTATTTT

clone_size: NA
d_call: NA
cdr3_length: 12
v_call: TRBV3-1
j_call: TRBJ2-2
cdr3_aa: CASSQSAGELFF
cdr3_nt: TGTGCCAGCAGTCAAAGTGCCGGGGAGCTGTTTTTT

clone_size: NA
d_call: TRBD1
cdr3_length: 15
v_call: TRBV5-1
j_call: TRBJ2-2
cdr3_aa: CASSSGTANTGELFF
cdr3_nt: TGCGCCAGCAGCTCGGGGACAGCGAACACCGGGGAGCTGTTTTTT

clone_size: NA
d_call: TRBD2
cdr3_length: 14
v_call: TRBV20-1
j_call: TRBJ2-3
cdr3_aa: CSAPQRGATDTQYF
cdr3_nt: TGCAGTGCTCCACAGCGGGGGGCAACAGATACGCAGTATTTT

clone_size: NA
d_call: NA
cdr3_length: 14
v_call: TRBV6-5
j_call: TRBJ1-2
cdr3_aa: CASRSGTRAYGYTF
cdr3_nt: TGTGCCAGCAGGTCCGGGACACGGGCGTATGGCTACACCTTC

clone_size: few
d_call: TRBD1
cdr3_length: 13
v_call: TRBV20-1
j_call: TRBJ1-1
cdr3_aa: CSAGQMLNTEAFF
cdr3_nt: TGCAGTGCGGGACAGATGTTGAACACTGAAGCTTTCTTT

clone_size: NA
d_call: NA
cdr3_length: 14
v_call: TRBV7-2
j_call: TRBJ1-2
cdr3_aa: CASSLRRGGYGYTF
cdr3_nt: TGTGCCAGCAGCTTACGTAGGGGAGGCTATGGCTACACCTTC

clone_size: few
d_call: TRBD1
cdr3_length: 15
v_call: TRBV5-1
j_call: TRBJ2-7
cdr3_aa: CASSLQGQSAAEQYF
cdr3_nt: TGCGCCAGCAGCTTGCAGGGACAGTCCGCGGCCGAGCAGTACTTC

clone_size: NA
d_call: NA
cdr3_length: 13
v_call: TRBV7-9
j_call: TRBJ1-1
cdr3_aa: CASSATSGSEAFF
cdr3_nt: TGTGCCAGCAGCGCAACCTCGGGCTCTGAAGCTTTCTTT

clone_size: few
d_call: TRBD1
cdr3_length: 14
v_call: TRBV12-3/TRBV12-4
j_call: TRBJ1-2
cdr3_aa: CASSFSAGGHGYTF
cdr3_nt: TGTGCCAGCAGTTTCAGTGCAGGGGGCCATGGCTACACCTTC

clone_size: NA
d_call: NA
cdr3_length: 17
v_call: TRBV4-1
j_call: TRBJ2-2
cdr3_aa: CASSQPYGTEDTGELFF
cdr3_nt: TGCGCCAGCAGCCAACCGTACGGGACGGAAGACACCGGGGAGCTGTTTTTT

clone_size: few
d_call: TRBD1
cdr3_length: 16
v_call: TRBV20-1
j_call: TRBJ1-5
cdr3_aa: CSARDAVGQGDQPQHF
cdr3_nt: TGCAGTGCTAGAGATGCGGTCGGACAGGGGGACCAGCCCCAGCATTTT

clone_size: few
d_call: NA
cdr3_length: 12
v_call: TRBV12-3/TRBV12-4
j_call: TRBJ1-2
cdr3_aa: CASRFKGGGYTF
cdr3_nt: TGTGCCAGCAGGTTCAAGGGCGGAGGCTACACCTTC

clone_size: many
d_call: NA
cdr3_length: 14
v_call: TRBV12-3/TRBV12-4
j_call: TRBJ2-2
cdr3_aa: CASSQSTGTGELFF
cdr3_nt: TGTGCCAGCAGTCAATCTACAGGGACCGGGGAGCTGTTTTTT

clone_size: few
d_call: NA
cdr3_length: 14
v_call: TRBV4-2
j_call: TRBJ2-1
cdr3_aa: CASSQDPGPYEQFF
cdr3_nt: TGTGCCAGCAGCCAAGATCCCGGACCCTATGAGCAGTTCTTC

clone_size: many
d_call: NA
cdr3_length: 17
v_call: TRBV4-3
j_call: TRBJ2-5
cdr3_aa: CASSLRPGGGGGETQYF
cdr3_nt: TGCGCCAGCAGCCTAAGGCCTGGGGGGGGCGGAGGAGAGACCCAGTACTTC

clone_size: NA
d_call: TRBD1
cdr3_length: 16
v_call: TRBV5-4
j_call: TRBJ2-7
cdr3_aa: CASSLAGTGGRYEQYF
cdr3_nt: TGTGCCAGCAGCTTGGCCGGGACAGGGGGCCGCTACGAGCAGTACTTC

clone_size: few
d_call: TRBD2
cdr3_length: 16
v_call: TRBV20-1
j_call: TRBJ2-7
cdr3_aa: CSAPPPGTSGAYEQYF
cdr3_nt: TGCAGTGCTCCTCCCCCCGGGACTAGCGGGGCGTACGAGCAGTACTTC

clone_size: NA
d_call: TRBD1
cdr3_length: 14
v_call: TRBV7-6
j_call: TRBJ2-2
cdr3_aa: CASRLGQGTGELFF
cdr3_nt: TGTGCCAGCAGGCTCGGACAGGGCACCGGGGAGCTGTTTTTT

clone_size: few
d_call: NA
cdr3_length: 14
v_call: TRBV7-6
j_call: TRBJ1-1
cdr3_aa: CASSSGFRNTEAFF
cdr3_nt: TGTGCCAGCAGCTCAGGGTTTCGGAACACTGAAGCTTTCTTT

clone_size: few
d_call: TRBD2
cdr3_length: 13
v_call: TRBV6-5
j_call: TRBJ2-7
cdr3_aa: CASRGRGAGEQYF
cdr3_nt: TGTGCCAGCAGGGGGCGGGGAGCGGGAGAGCAGTACTTC

clone_size: many
d_call: TRBD2
cdr3_length: 13
v_call: TRBV29-1
j_call: TRBJ2-5
cdr3_aa: CSVEAGGRETQYF
cdr3_nt: TGCAGCGTTGAAGCGGGGGGTCGGGAGACCCAGTACTTC

clone_size: NA
d_call: TRBD1
cdr3_length: 12
v_call: TRBV2
j_call: TRBJ1-1
cdr3_aa: CASRAHRGEAFF
cdr3_nt: TGTGCCAGCAGGGCCCACAGGGGTGAAGCTTTCTTT

clone_size: NA
d_call: TRBD2
cdr3_length: 15
v_call: TRBV20-1
j_call: TRBJ2-1
cdr3_aa: CSARWPSGGADEQFF
cdr3_nt: TGCAGTGCTAGATGGCCCAGCGGGGGGGCCGATGAGCAGTTCTTC